This TCR beta chain was captured by sequencing in a study of blood T cell repertoires in COVID-19. The data were produced by immunoSEQ multiplex PCR, yet TCRdb's version contains in-frame clones alone and is incomplete. The table has roughly 280,000 clones, around 84% seen once. The CDR3 is 14 amino acids. Germline values: CDR1 MNHNS, CDR2 SASEGT. V lost 2 bases to trimming and J lost 10 bases; unmatched junction nucleotides: 7. V gene TRBV6-1 combines with J gene TRBJ2-1; 8 bases are a match to TRBD1. Sequenced: peripheral blood. The TCR was taken from a man aged 60 to 75 with acute or convalescent COVID-19. CDR3 in amino acids: CASSEPIGQGEQFF. The CDR3 nucleotides read TGTGCCAGCAGTGAACCCATCGGACAGGGAGAGCAGTTCTTC.